A selection of T cell receptor beta chains follows, all from one sample in a study of beta chain features in type 1 diabetes. Clones were sequenced by immunoSEQ multiplex PCR, and TCRdb holds only the in-frame ones, with some missing. The sample consists of more than 250,000 clones, about 13% of them appearing once. Input material: naive CD4+ T cells from blood. Source of these receptors: a man aged 25 to 45 with type 1 diabetes. The CDR3 runs from the conserved cysteine through the conserved F or W. D genes are given only for firm matches. Where a row states a size, it is once, few, many or the class of an expanded clone; other rows omit it.

TRBJ1-5 - - TRBV2 TGTGCCAGCAGTCTTGACAGCCATAGCAATCAGCCCCAGCATTTT CASSLDSHSNQPQHF
TRBJ2-5 - - TRBV9 TGTGCCAGCAGCGTCCAGGGTCTTCGTCAAGAGACCCAGTACTTC CASSVQGLRQETQYF
TRBJ1-1 TRBD1 few TRBV11-2 TGTGCCAGCAGCTCAATCCGTACTATCGGCAGGGGGCGAAGGGAAGCTTTCTTT CASSSIRTIGRGRREAFF
TRBJ1-2 - - TRBV19 TGTGCCAACACCTCGAGAAAGGGGGAAAGCAACTATGGCTACACCTTC CANTSRKGESNYGYTF
TRBJ1-1 - - TRBV19 TGTGCCAGTAGTCGGCGGGGGGTGAACACTGAAGCTTTCTTT CASSRRGVNTEAFF
TRBJ2-3 - - TRBV5-1 TGCGCCAGCAGCTTGGTCGAGAGGACAGATACGCAGTATTTT CASSLVERTDTQYF
TRBJ1-1 TRBD1 - TRBV6-5 TGTGCCAGCAGCTTATCGACAGGGGTATTGACTGAAGCTTTCTTT CASSLSTGVLTEAFF
TRBJ1-5 - few TRBV6-6 TGTGCCAGCAGTTACAAGGAGGGAAGCAATCAGCCCCAGCATTTT CASSYKEGSNQPQHF
TRBJ2-7 - few TRBV28 TGTGCCAGCAGTTTAGCGCTCTACGAGCAGTACTTC CASSLALYEQYF
TRBJ2-3 - - TRBV6-6 TGTGCCAGTAAACCAGGGGGGTCGACAGATACGCAGTATTTT CASKPGGSTDTQYF
TRBJ2-7 - - TRBV18 TGTGCCAGCTCACCGACAACCGGTGGATCTAACGAGCAGTACTTC CASSPTTGGSNEQYF
TRBJ2-2 - - TRBV29-1 TGCAGCGTTGGGGAGACCTTCACCGGGGAGCTGTTTTTT CSVGETFTGELFF
TRBJ2-6 - - TRBV5-1 TGCGCCAGCAGCCCCGAGACAGGCTCTGGGGCCAACGTCCTGACTTTC CASSPETGSGANVLTF
TRBJ2-7 TRBD2 few TRBV5-1 TGCGCCAGCAGCCTGACTAGCGGCCCCTACGAGCAGTACTTC CASSLTSGPYEQYF
TRBJ1-2 TRBD1 few TRBV2 TGTGCCAGCACCTTTCAGGGGGTTGGCTACACCTTC CASTFQGVGYTF
TRBJ2-1 TRBD2 few TRBV29-1 TGCAGCGTCTCCGCTAGCGGGAGCGATGGGGCCCAGTTCTTC CSVSASGSDGAQFF
TRBJ1-1 - - TRBV25-1 TGTGCCAGCATCCAGGCGGGGATAGGTCAAGCTTTCTTT CASIQAGIGQAFF
TRBJ2-7 TRBD2 - TRBV9 TGTGCCAGCAGTTACATAGCGGGACCGATGGACGAGCAGTACTTC CASSYIAGPMDEQYF
TRBJ2-1 TRBD2 - TRBV5-5 TGTGCCAGCAGCTGGGCGGGGGGGGAGCAGTTCTTC CASSWAGGEQFF
TRBJ1-5 TRBD1 few TRBV28 TGTGCCAGCGCGCCCCCGCGACAGGGGACCACGGGCAATCAGCCCCAGCATTTT CASAPPRQGTTGNQPQHF
TRBJ1-3 - - TRBV28 TGTGCCAGCAGTTTACCAGGCTTCAGTGGAAACACCATATATTTT CASSLPGFSGNTIYF
TRBJ1-5 - few TRBV19 TGTGCCAGTAGTTCTCCCAGAGGATCCCAGCATTTT CASSSPRGSQHF
TRBJ1-2 TRBD1 - TRBV7-9 TGTGCCAGCAGCTTATCAGGGGGCTATGGCTACACCTTC CASSLSGGYGYTF
TRBJ2-7 - few TRBV2 TGTGCCAGCAGGGGAGAGGCCTACGAGCAGTACTTC CASRGEAYEQYF
TRBJ2-7 - few TRBV12-5 TGTGCTAGTGGTTTGGTCATACGAGGGACACGGGAGGTGTACTTC CASGLVIRGTREVYF
TRBJ1-1 - few TRBV5-4 TGTGCCAGCACCGCTAAAGCGGGGAGCGCTGAAGCTTTCTTT CASTAKAGSAEAFF
TRBJ2-3 TRBD1 - TRBV29-1 TGCAGCGCCAGACAGGGGGCAAACCCCACTAGCACAGATACGCAGTATTTT CSARQGANPTSTDTQYF
TRBJ2-7 TRBD2 - TRBV19 TGTGCCAGTAGTTCCGGGACTACCTACGAGCAGTACTTC CASSSGTTYEQYF
TRBJ2-2 TRBD1 - TRBV5-4 TGTGCCAGCAGCTTGAGGACAGGGTACACCGGGGAGCTGTTTTTT CASSLRTGYTGELFF
TRBJ1-5 - few TRBV18 TGTGCCAGCTCACCCCAGGGGAATCAGCCCCAGCATTTT CASSPQGNQPQHF
TRBJ1-5 - - TRBV4-2 TGTGCCAGCAGCCAAGAATCGGGTGGCAATCAGCCCCAGCATTTT CASSQESGGNQPQHF
TRBJ2-1 - few TRBV18 TGTGCCAGCTCACCTACAGGGTTCATTGAGCAGTTCTTC CASSPTGFIEQFF
TRBJ2-1 TRBD2 few TRBV6-6 TGTGCCAGCAGGAGACTAGCGTTGTACAATGAGCAGTTCTTC CASRRLALYNEQFF
TRBJ2-2 - few TRBV4-2 TGTGCCAGCAGCCAAGAACTCCCGAACACCGGGGAGCTGTTTTTT CASSQELPNTGELFF
TRBJ2-1 - - TRBV7-3 TGTGCCAGCAGCGAAAACAGGGATCGTGAGCAGTTCTTC CASSENRDREQFF
TRBJ2-7 - - TRBV6-6 TGTGCCAGCAGTTACGGTAGCGTCTCCTACGAGCAGTACTTC CASSYGSVSYEQYF
TRBJ2-4 - few TRBV6-5 TGTGCCAGCAGTTTAGCCCTGGCCAAAAACATTCAGTACTTC CASSLALAKNIQYF
TRBJ2-1 - - TRBV5-1 TGCGCCAGCAGCTTGGCCGGGACAGCGGGTTACAATGAGCAGTTCTTC CASSLAGTAGYNEQFF
TRBJ2-7 TRBD2 few TRBV27 TGTGCCAGCAGTCCCCTACTAGCGGGAGAACCCCACGAGCAGTACTTC CASSPLLAGEPHEQYF